The 4 T cell receptor beta chains in this list originate from one sample, sequenced in a study of technical replicates of blood from several donors. TCRdb's copy holds only in-frame clones and misses some; the assay was immunoSEQ multiplex PCR. The table shows tens of thousands of clones, with 94% occurring only once. The sample consisted of T cells isolated from PBMCs. The receptors were gathered from a human donor in good health.

The rearrangement links TRBV27 to TRBJ1-5; a possible D gene is TRBD1 (5 bases). This CDR3 is built from 16 residues. The V gene lost 1 base and the J gene lost 0 bases, with 10 bases spanning the gap. Germline V gene lookup returns CDR1 MNHEY and CDR2 SMNVEV (reference sequence). The CDR3 nucleotides are TGTGCCAGCAGTTTATTCGGACAAACTAGCAATCAGCCCCAGCATTTT. Its protein is CASSLFGQTSNQPQHF.

The chain employs TRBV7-8 and TRBJ1-1; D unresolved. CDR3 length: 15 residues. The V end lost 2 bases, the J end lost 0 bases, and 10 bases lay between the germline ends. Germline V lookup: CDR1 SGHVS, CDR2 FQNEAQ. The CDR3 nucleotides read TGTGCCAGCAGCTTACCCACTAGAATGAACACTGAAGCTTTCTTT. Residues: CASSLPTRMNTEAFF.

This rearrangement joins TRBV5-6 to TRBJ2-3, with D possibly being TRBD1 (5 bases). V lost 2 bases to trimming and J lost 2 bases, with 18 bases between them. This CDR3 spans 17 amino acids. Germline CDR1 SGHDT, CDR2 YYEEEE. This CDR3 is CASSFSATAKTTDTQYF. CDR3 nucleotide sequence: TGTGCCAGCAGCTTTTCAGCGACAGCAAAGACCACAGATACGCAGTATTTT.

The CDR3 DNA is TGCGCCAGCAGTCAAGCCGGGGAGTCAGCTCGCTCCTACGAGCAGTACTTC. It codes for CASSQAGESARSYEQYF. This rearrangement joins TRBV23-1 to TRBJ2-7; D perhaps matches TRBD2 (5 bases). TRBV23-1 is marked as an open reading frame, function uncertain. V was cut by 2 bases and J by 0 bases, with 17 bases left in between. The CDR3 loop spans 17 amino acids.